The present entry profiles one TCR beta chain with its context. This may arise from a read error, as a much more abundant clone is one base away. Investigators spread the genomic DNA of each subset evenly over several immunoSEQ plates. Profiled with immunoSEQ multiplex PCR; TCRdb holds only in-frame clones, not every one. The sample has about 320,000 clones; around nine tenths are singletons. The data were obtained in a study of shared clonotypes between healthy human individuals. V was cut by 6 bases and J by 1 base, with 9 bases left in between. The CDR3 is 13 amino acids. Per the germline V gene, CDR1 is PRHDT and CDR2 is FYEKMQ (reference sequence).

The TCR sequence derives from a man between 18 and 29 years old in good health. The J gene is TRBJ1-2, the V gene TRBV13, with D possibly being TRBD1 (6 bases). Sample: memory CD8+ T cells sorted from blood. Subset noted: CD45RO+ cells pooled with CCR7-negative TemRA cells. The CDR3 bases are TGTGCCAGCAGTCCACAGGGTAACTATGGCTACACCTTC. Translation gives CASSPQGNYGYTF.